These T cell receptor beta chains were read from a single sample in a study of T cell repertoires in cytomegalovirus infection. These receptors' targets are unknown. TCRdb independently ran MiXCR on the reads; one entry per CDR3 protein. This sample yields hundreds of thousands of distinct CDR3 sequences, of which about 30% are seen a single time; 9.5% to 15% belongs to the top ten. This specimen was cultured CD8+ T cells from PBMCs, taken from culture after CMV antigen stimulation. All receptors come from a human donor in good health (CMV status not recorded). Some clones in this sample may be carry-over from other donors' samples. CDR3s include the opening cysteine and the closing phenylalanine or tryptophan. The D gene is left open where the match is weak. Rows give clone size only sometimes, using once, few, many, or a class for an expanded clone.

-	TRBV7-6	few	TRBJ2-5	TGTGCCAGCAGCGCCCGATCAAGGGGGCAAGAGACCCAGTACTTC	CASSARSRGQETQYF
-	TRBV15	few	TRBJ1-1	TGTGCCACCGGACAAGGTCAGAGGGGGAACACTGAAGCTTTCTTT	CATGQGQRGNTEAFF
TRBD2	TRBV7-6	many	TRBJ2-3	TGTGCCAGCAGTCGTAGCCCGGGACTAGCGGGGACTAGCACAGATACGCAGTATTTT	CASSRSPGLAGTSTDTQYF
-	TRBV5-1	few	TRBJ1-1	TGCGCCAGCAGCAACCTGACGGGAGCTGAAGCTTTCTTT	CASSNLTGAEAFF
TRBD1	TRBV5-1	few	TRBJ1-1	TGCGCCAGCAGACGACAGGGTCTGGGCACTGAAGCTTTCTTT	CASRRQGLGTEAFF
-	TRBV27	-	TRBJ1-3	TGTGCCAGCAGTCCCGGGGTGAGCTCTGGAAACACCATATATTTT	CASSPGVSSGNTIYF
TRBD1	TRBV7-9	-	TRBJ2-6	TGTGCCAGCAGGGGGACAGGGGCTTCTGGGGCCAACGTCCTGACTTTC	CASRGTGASGANVLTF
TRBD2	TRBV15	-	TRBJ2-7	TGTGCCACCAGCATTGCCGGGACTAGCGTTTCCTACGAGCAGTACTTC	CATSIAGTSVSYEQYF
-	TRBV7-9	-	TRBJ1-5	TGTGCCAGCAGCTTTTCCGGGAGCAATCAGCCCCAGCATTTT	CASSFSGSNQPQHF
-	TRBV7-9	many	TRBJ1-1	TGTGCCAGCAGCTTACTAGGGGATTTCTGGATGAACACTGAAGCTTTCTTT	CASSLLGDFWMNTEAFF
TRBD1	TRBV19	once	TRBJ2-7	TGTGCCACTCAACCGGGACAGGGGGCTTCCTACGAGCAGTACTTC	CATQPGQGASYEQYF
TRBD1	TRBV27	-	TRBJ1-1	TGTGCCAGCAGTCCAAACCCGGACAGGGGGCGCACTGAAGCTTTCTTT	CASSPNPDRGRTEAFF
-	TRBV7-9	-	TRBJ2-4	TGTGCCAGCAGCTTACAGGGGCTCCGCGGGGGAGCCAAAAACATTCAGTACTTC	CASSLQGLRGGAKNIQYF
-	TRBV7-9	few	TRBJ2-5	TGTGCCAGCAGCCCACAGGCTATCCGAGAGACCCAGTACTTC	CASSPQAIRETQYF
-	TRBV7-3	few	TRBJ2-1	TGTGCCAGCAGCTCCCCCAGCCACAATGAGCAGTTCTTC	CASSSPSHNEQFF
-	TRBV6-2/TRBV6-3	-	TRBJ2-1	TGTGCCAGCAGACCTAACTACAATGAGCAGTTCTTC	CASRPNYNEQFF
TRBD1	TRBV4-1	once	TRBJ1-2	TGCGCCAGCAGCCTTCCCTCCGGGACAGGAGACTTTAACTATGGCTACACCTTC	CASSLPSGTGDFNYGYTF
-	TRBV10-3	-	TRBJ1-2	TGTGCCATCAGTGAAGGGCTGAGCTATGGCTACACCTTC	CAISEGLSYGYTF
-	TRBV27	-	TRBJ2-1	TGTGCCAGCAGCCCCATCAACCTAGCCTATGAGCAGTTCTTC	CASSPINLAYEQFF
-	TRBV4-1	few	TRBJ2-2	TGCGCCAGCAGCCAAGATCGGACTACCGGGGAGCTGTTTTTT	CASSQDRTTGELFF
-	TRBV5-4	-	TRBJ1-1	TGTGCCAGCAGAGGCACGGGGATAATGGCTGAAGCTTTCTTT	CASRGTGIMAEAFF
TRBD2	TRBV6-5	-	TRBJ2-3	TGTGCCAGCACTTTCCTCTCGGGGGGGCCTGATACGCAGTATTTT	CASTFLSGGPDTQYF
-	TRBV20-1	few	TRBJ1-2	TGCAGTGCTAGGGGTACGGGGGTGGTCGCTGGCTACACCTTC	CSARGTGVVAGYTF
TRBD2	TRBV7-3	-	TRBJ2-7	TGTGCCAGCAGCTTAATTGGGGGACGGGACTACTCCTACGAGCAGTACTTC	CASSLIGGRDYSYEQYF
-	TRBV5-4	-	TRBJ2-2	TGTGCCAGCAGCTTGTGGGGGACGCCCGGGGAGCTGTTTTTT	CASSLWGTPGELFF
-	TRBV9	-	TRBJ2-1	TGTGCCAGCAGCCTCCAGACGGGCTCTTCTGCGAATGAGCAGTTCTTC	CASSLQTGSSANEQFF
TRBD2	TRBV7-6	-	TRBJ2-1	TGTGCCAGCAGCTTGACTAGCGGGCGCCTTTACAATGAGCAGTTCTTC	CASSLTSGRLYNEQFF
-	TRBV5-1	few	TRBJ1-1	TGCGCCAGCAGCGAGGGACACCAAAACACTGAAGCTTTCTTT	CASSEGHQNTEAFF
TRBD1	TRBV7-9	few	TRBJ2-1	TGTGCCAGCAGCTTAGGGGGGACAGGGACCTACAATGAGCAGTTCTTC	CASSLGGTGTYNEQFF
TRBD1	TRBV27	-	TRBJ2-1	TGTGCCAGCAGTTACACAGGGGGCCTCAATGAGCAGTTCTTC	CASSYTGGLNEQFF
-	TRBV7-6	few	TRBJ1-1	TGTGCCAGCAGCTTAGAGGCAGACCCGAACACTGAAGCTTTCTTT	CASSLEADPNTEAFF
-	TRBV27	-	TRBJ1-1	TGTGCCAGCACTTCAATCGGGGGGGTCAACACTGAAGCTTTCTTT	CASTSIGGVNTEAFF
-	TRBV28	few	TRBJ2-1	TGTGCCAGCAGAAGACAGGGAGGAGACAATGAGCAGTTCTTC	CASRRQGGDNEQFF
TRBD1	TRBV27	-	TRBJ2-3	TGTGCCAGCAGTTGGTTTTGGGACAGGGCATTGGATACGCAGTATTTT	CASSWFWDRALDTQYF
-	TRBV12-3/TRBV12-4	few	TRBJ1-4	TGTGCCAGCAGTTCTACCCCTTTATCTCCTAATGAAAAACTGTTTTTT	CASSSTPLSPNEKLFF
TRBD1	TRBV7-9	-	TRBJ1-2	TGTGCCAGCAGCTCACCGGGACAGGGTGATAATGGCTACACCTTC	CASSSPGQGDNGYTF
TRBD2	TRBV6-6	-	TRBJ2-3	TGTGCCAGCAGTTACACGGTTGAGGGACTAGGATACTCAGATACGCAGTATTTT	CASSYTVEGLGYSDTQYF